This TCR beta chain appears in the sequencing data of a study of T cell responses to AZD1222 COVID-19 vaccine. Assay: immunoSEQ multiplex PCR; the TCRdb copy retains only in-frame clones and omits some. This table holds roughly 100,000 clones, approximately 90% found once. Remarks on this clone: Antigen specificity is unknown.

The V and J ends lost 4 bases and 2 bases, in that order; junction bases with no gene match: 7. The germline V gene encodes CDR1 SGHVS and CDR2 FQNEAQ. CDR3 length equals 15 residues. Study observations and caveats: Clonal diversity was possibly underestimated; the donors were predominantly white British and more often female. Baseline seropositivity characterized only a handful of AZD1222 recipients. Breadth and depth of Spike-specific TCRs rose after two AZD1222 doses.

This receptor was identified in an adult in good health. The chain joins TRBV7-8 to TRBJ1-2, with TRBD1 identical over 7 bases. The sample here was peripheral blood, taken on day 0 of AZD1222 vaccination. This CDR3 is CASSSQGVENYGYTF. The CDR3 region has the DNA TGTGCCAGCAGCTCGCAGGGGGTAGAGAACTATGGCTACACCTTC.